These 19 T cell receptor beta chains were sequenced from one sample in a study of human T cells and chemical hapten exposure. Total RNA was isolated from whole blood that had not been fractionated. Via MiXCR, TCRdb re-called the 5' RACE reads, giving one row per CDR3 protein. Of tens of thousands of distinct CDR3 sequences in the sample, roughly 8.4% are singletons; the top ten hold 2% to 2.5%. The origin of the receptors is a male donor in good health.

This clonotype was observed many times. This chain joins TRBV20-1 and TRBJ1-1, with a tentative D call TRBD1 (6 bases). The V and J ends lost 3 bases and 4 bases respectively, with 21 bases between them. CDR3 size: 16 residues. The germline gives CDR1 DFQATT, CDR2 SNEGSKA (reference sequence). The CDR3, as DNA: TGCAGTGCTAGTTACGGGGGGCTGCGAAGTGGCACTGAAGCTTTCTTT. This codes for CSASYGGLRSGTEAFF.

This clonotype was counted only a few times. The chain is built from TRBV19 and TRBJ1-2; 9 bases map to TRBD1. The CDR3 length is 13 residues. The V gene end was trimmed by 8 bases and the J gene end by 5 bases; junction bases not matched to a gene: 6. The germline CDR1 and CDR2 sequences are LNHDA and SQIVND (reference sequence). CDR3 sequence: CASLPDRGYGYTF. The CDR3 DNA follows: TGTGCCAGTCTTCCGGACAGGGGTTATGGCTACACCTTC.

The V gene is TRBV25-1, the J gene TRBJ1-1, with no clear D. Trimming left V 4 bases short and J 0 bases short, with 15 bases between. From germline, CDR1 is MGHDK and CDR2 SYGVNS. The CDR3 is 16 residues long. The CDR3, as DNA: TGTGCCAGCAGTGGTCTGAGGGATGGGCTGAACACTGAAGCTTTCTTT. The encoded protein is CASSGLRDGLNTEAFF.

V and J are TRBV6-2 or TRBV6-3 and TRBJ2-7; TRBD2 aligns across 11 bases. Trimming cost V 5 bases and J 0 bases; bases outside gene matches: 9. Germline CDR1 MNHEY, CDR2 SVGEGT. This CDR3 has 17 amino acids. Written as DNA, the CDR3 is TGTGCCAGCAGTAAGAGGGGGACTAGCGGCTTCTCCTACGAGCAGTACTTC. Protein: CASSKRGTSGFSYEQYF.

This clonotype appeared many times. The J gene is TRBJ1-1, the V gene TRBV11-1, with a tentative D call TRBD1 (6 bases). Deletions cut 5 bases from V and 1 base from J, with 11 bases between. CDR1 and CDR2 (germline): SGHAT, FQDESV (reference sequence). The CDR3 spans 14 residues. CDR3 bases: TGTGCCAGCAGCCCTACAGGGCCGAACACTGAAGCTTTCTTT. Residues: CASSPTGPNTEAFF.

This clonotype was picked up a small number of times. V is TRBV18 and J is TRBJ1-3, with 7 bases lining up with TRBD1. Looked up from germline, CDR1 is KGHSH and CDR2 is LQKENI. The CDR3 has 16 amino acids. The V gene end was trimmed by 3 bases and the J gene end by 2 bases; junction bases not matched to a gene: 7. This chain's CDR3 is CASSPTQGNPGNTIYF. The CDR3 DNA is TGTGCCAGCTCACCCACACAGGGGAACCCTGGAAACACCATATATTTT. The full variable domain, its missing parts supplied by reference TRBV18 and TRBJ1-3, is NAGVMQNPRHLVRRRGQEARLRCSPMKGHSHVYWYRQLPEEGLKFMVYLQKENIIDESGMPKERFSAEFPKEGPSILRIQQVVRGDSAAYFCASSPTQGNPGNTIYFGEGSWLTVV.

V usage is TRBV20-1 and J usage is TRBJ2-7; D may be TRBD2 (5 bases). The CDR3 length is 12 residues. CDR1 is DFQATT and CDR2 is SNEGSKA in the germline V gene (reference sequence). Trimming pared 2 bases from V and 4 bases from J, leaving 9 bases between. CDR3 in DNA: TGCAGTGCTAGACCCGGAGGTTACGAGCAGTACTTC. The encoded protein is CSARPGGYEQYF.

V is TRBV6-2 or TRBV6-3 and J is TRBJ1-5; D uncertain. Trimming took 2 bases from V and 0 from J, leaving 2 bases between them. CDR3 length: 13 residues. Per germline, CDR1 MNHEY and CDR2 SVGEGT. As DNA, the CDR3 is TGTGCCAGCAGTTACGGTAGCAATCAGCCCCAGCATTTT. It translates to CASSYGSNQPQHF.

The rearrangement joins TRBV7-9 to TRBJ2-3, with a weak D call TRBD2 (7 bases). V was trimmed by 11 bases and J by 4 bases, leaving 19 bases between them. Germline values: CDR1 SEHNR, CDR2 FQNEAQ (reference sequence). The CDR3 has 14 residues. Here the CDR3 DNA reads TGTGCCTCCGCGGGGGCGGCACAACCAGATACGCAGTATTTT. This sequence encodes CASAGAAQPDTQYF.

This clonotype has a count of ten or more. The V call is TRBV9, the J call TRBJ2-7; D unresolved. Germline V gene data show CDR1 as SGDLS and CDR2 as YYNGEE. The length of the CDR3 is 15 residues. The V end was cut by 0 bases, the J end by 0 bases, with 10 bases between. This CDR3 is CASSVEGSTSYEQYF. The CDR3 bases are TGTGCCAGCAGCGTAGAGGGCAGCACCTCCTACGAGCAGTACTTC.

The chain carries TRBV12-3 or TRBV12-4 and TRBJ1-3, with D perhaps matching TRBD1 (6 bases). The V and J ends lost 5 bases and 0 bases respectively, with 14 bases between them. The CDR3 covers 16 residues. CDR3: CASSPRTANSGNTIYF. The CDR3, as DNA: TGTGCCAGCAGTCCCAGGACAGCCAACTCTGGAAACACCATATATTTT.

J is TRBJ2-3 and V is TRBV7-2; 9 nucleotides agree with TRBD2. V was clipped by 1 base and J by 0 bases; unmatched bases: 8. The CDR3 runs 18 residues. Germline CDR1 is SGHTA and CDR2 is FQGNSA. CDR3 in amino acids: CASSLVASGAPSTDTQYF. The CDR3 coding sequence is TGTGCCAGCAGCTTAGTGGCTAGCGGGGCGCCTAGCACAGATACGCAGTATTTT.

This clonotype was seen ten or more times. CDR3 amino acids: CAISESSDTQYF. The CDR3 bases are TGTGCCATCAGTGAGTCGTCAGATACGCAGTATTTT. The chain has TRBV10-3 and TRBJ2-3, with D unclear. Between the trimmed V and J ends, which lost 0 bases and 4 bases, there was a span of 2 bases. This CDR3 region has 12 residues. Germline V gene sequence: CDR1 ENHRY, CDR2 SYGVKD.

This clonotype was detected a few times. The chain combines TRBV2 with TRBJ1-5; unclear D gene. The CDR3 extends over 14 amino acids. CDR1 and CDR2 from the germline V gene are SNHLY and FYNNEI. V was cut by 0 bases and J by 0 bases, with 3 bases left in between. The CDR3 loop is CASSEAYSNQPQHF. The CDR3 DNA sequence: TGTGCCAGCAGTGAAGCCTATAGCAATCAGCCCCAGCATTTT.

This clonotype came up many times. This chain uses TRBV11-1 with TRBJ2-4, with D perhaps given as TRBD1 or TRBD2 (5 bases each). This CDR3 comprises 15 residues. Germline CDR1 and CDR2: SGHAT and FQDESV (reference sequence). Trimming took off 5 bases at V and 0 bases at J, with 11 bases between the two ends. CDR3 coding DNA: TGTGCCAGCAGCGCCGGGACGGTAGCCAAAAACATTCAGTACTTC. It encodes CASSAGTVAKNIQYF.

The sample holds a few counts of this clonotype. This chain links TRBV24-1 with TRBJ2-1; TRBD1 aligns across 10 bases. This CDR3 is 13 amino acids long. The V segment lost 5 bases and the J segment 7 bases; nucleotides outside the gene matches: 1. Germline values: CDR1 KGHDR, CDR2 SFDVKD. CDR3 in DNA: TGTGCCACCAGTGGGACAGGGGGTAATGAGCAGTTCTTC. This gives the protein CATSGTGGNEQFF.

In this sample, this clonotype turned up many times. The DNA for the CDR3 is TGTGCCAGCAGCCAAGGTAACACTGAAGCTTTCTTT. Translation gives CASSQGNTEAFF. The chain uses TRBV14 and TRBJ1-1, with D hard to call. V was clipped by 1 base and J by 2 bases, with 2 bases between them. This CDR3 has 12 amino acids. Germline CDR1 and CDR2: SGHDN and FVKESK.

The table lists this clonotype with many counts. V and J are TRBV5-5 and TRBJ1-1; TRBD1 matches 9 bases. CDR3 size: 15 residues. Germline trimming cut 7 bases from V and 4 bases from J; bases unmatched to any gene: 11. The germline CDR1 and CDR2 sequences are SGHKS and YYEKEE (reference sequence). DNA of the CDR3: TGTGCCAGCTGGCCGATACAGGGGGCAGGCACTGAAGCTTTCTTT. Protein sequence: CASWPIQGAGTEAFF.

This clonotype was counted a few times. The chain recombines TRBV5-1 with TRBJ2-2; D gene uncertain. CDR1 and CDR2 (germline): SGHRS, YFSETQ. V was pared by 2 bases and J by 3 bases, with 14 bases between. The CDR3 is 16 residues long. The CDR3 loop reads CASSFIGAIDTGELFF. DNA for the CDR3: TGCGCCAGCAGCTTTATTGGCGCAATTGACACCGGGGAGCTGTTTTTT.